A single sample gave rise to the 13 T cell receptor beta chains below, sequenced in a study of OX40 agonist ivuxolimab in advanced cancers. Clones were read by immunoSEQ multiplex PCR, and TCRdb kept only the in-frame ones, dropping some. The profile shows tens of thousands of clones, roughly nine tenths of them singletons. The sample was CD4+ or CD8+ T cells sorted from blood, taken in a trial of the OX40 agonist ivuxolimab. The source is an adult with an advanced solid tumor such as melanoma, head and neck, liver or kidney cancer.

In nucleotides, the CDR3 is TGTGCCAGTAGCCTGCCGAGGGGGAAGAGCTCCTACAATGAGCAGTTCTTC. It codes for CASSLPRGKSSYNEQFF. The chain employs TRBV19 and TRBJ2-1; possibly TRBD1 for D (6 bases). V lost 6 bases and J lost 0, with 18 bases in between. The CDR3 extends over 17 amino acids. Germline lookup yields CDR1 LNHDA and CDR2 SQIVND (reference sequence).

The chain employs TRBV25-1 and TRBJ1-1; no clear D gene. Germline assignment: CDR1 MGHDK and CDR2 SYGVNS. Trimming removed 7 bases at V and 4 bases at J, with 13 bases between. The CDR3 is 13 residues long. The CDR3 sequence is CASTPGGPTEAFF. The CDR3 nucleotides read TGTGCCAGCACGCCTGGAGGGCCCACTGAAGCTTTCTTT.

The chain's CDR3 is CASSQDSGLAGDPYEQYF. The CDR3 bases are TGTGCCAGCAGCCAAGATAGCGGACTAGCGGGAGATCCCTACGAGCAGTACTTC. V is TRBV4-2 and J is TRBJ2-7, with 13 bases that match TRBD2. Losses at the gene ends were 0 bases for V and 2 bases for J; bases not matched to a gene: 7. The CDR3 totals 18 residues. CDR1 is LGHNA and CDR2 is YNFKEQ in the germline V gene.

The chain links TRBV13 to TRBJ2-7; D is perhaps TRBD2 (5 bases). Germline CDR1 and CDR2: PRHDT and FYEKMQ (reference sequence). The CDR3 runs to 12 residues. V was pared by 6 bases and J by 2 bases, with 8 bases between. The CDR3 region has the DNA TGTGCCAGCAGAGAGGGAGCCTACGAGCAGTACTTC. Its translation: CASREGAYEQYF.

CDR3 residues: CASSLSSGVAGVQFEQFF. CDR3 in DNA: TGTGCCAGCAGCTTATCGTCTGGGGTAGCGGGAGTTCAATTTGAGCAGTTCTTC. The gene calls are TRBV7-8 and TRBJ2-1, with TRBD2 matching over 9 bases. Germline CDR1 and CDR2: SGHVS and FQNEAQ. With V trimmed by 2 bases and J by 9 bases, 17 bases remained unmatched. The CDR3 is 18 residues long.

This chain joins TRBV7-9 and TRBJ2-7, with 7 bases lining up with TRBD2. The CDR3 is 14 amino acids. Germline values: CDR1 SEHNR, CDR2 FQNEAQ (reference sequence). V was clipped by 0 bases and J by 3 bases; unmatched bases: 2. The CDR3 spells CASSLAREGYEQYF. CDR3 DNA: TGTGCCAGCAGCTTAGCCAGGGAGGGCTACGAGCAGTACTTC.

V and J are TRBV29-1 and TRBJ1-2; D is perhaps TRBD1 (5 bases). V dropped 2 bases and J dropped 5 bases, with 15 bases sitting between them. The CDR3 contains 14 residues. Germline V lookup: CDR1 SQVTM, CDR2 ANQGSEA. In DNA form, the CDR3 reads TGCAGCGTTGAACGACAGCAAATCTTGTATGGCTACACCTTC. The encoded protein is CSVERQQILYGYTF.

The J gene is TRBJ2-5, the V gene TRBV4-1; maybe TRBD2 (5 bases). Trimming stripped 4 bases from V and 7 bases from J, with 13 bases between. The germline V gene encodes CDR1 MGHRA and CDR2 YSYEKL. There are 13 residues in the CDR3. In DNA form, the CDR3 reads TGCGCCAGCAGCCCGACTGGAGGCAGGACCCAGTACTTC. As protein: CASSPTGGRTQYF.

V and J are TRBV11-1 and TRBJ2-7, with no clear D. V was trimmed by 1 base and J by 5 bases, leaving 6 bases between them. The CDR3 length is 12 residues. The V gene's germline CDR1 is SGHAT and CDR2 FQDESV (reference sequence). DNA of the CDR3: TGTGCCAGCAGCTTAGGACGACACGAGCAGTACGTC. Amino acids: CASSLGRHEQYV.

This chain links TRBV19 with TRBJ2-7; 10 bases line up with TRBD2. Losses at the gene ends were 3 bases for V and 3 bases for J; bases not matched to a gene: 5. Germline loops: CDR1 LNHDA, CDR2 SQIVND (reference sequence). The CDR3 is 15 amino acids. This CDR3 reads CASSILLAGIYEQYF. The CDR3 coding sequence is TGTGCCAGTAGTATCTTACTAGCGGGAATCTACGAGCAGTACTTC.

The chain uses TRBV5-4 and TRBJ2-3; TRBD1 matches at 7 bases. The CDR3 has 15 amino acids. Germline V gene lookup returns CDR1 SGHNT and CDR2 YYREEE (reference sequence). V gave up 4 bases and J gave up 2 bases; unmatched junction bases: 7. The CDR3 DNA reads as TGTGCCAGCAGCCCCGAGGGACAGCTCACAGATACGCAGTATTTT. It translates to CASSPEGQLTDTQYF. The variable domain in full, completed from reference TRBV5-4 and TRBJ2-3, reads ETGVTQSPTHLIKTRGQQVTLRCSSQSGHNTVSWYQQALGQGPQFIFQYYREEENGRGNFPPRFSGLQFPNYSSELNVNALELDDSALYLCASSPEGQLTDTQYFGPGTRLTVL.

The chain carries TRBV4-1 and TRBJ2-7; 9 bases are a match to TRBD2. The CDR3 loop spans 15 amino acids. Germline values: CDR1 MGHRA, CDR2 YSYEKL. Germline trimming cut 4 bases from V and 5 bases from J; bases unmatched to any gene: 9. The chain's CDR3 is CASSRSGPSGDEQYF. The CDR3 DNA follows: TGCGCCAGCAGCCGAAGCGGTCCTAGCGGGGACGAGCAGTACTTC.

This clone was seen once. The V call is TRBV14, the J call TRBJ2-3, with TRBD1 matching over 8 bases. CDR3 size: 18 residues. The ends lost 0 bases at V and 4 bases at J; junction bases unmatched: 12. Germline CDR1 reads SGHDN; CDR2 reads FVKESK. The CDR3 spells CASSQDWAGGSIPDTQYF. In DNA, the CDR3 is TGTGCCAGCAGCCAAGATTGGGCAGGGGGCTCGATACCAGATACGCAGTATTTT.